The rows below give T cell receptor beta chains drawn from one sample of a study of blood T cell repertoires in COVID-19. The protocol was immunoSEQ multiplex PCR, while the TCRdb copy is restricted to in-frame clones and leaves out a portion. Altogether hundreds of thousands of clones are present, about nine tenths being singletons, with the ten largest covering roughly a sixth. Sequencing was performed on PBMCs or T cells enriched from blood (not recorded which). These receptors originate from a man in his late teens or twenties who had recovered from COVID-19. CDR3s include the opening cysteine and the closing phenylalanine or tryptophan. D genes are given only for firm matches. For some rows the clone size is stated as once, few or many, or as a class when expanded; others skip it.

CDR3 protein: CATSGRQGGTDTQYF; CDR3 DNA: TGTGCCACCAGCGGGAGACAGGGAGGCACAGATACGCAGTATTTT; J gene: TRBJ2-3; clone size: once; D gene: TRBD1; V gene: TRBV15
CDR3 protein: CATSQGTGGPYQETQYF; CDR3 DNA: TGTGCCACCAGCCAGGGGACGGGAGGACCGTACCAAGAGACCCAGTACTTC; J gene: TRBJ2-5; clone size: -; D gene: -; V gene: TRBV15
CDR3 protein: CASSTGQGTSGNTIYF; CDR3 DNA: TGCGCCAGCAGCACCGGACAGGGGACTTCTGGAAACACCATATATTTT; J gene: TRBJ1-3; clone size: once; D gene: TRBD1; V gene: TRBV5-1
CDR3 protein: CASNYRSDRDADTQYF; CDR3 DNA: TGTGCCAGCAACTACAGGTCGGACAGGGACGCGGATACGCAGTATTTT; J gene: TRBJ2-3; clone size: -; D gene: TRBD1; V gene: TRBV11-2
CDR3 protein: CASSEALKGAVGNTIYF; CDR3 DNA: TGTGCCAGCAGTGAAGCGCTTAAGGGGGCGGTTGGAAACACCATATATTTT; J gene: TRBJ1-3; clone size: -; D gene: TRBD1; V gene: TRBV6-1
CDR3 protein: CAWSRTVVDQPQHF; CDR3 DNA: TGTGCCTGGAGTCGGACTGTAGTGGATCAGCCCCAGCATTTT; J gene: TRBJ1-5; clone size: -; D gene: -; V gene: TRBV30
CDR3 protein: CASSKVGGDIQYF; CDR3 DNA: TGTGCCAGCAGCAAAGTTGGGGGCGACATTCAGTACTTC; J gene: TRBJ2-4; clone size: -; D gene: -; V gene: TRBV21-1
CDR3 protein: CASSQWPGGSYEQYF; CDR3 DNA: TGTGCCAGCAGCCAGTGGCCAGGGGGGTCCTACGAGCAGTACTTC; J gene: TRBJ2-7; clone size: -; D gene: -; V gene: TRBV3-1/TRBV3-2
CDR3 protein: CASSRRTANTEAFF; CDR3 DNA: TGTGCCAGCAGCCGGCGGACAGCGAACACTGAAGCTTTCTTT; J gene: TRBJ1-1; clone size: -; D gene: -; V gene: TRBV14
CDR3 protein: CATRQGALETQYF; CDR3 DNA: TGTGCCACCAGACAGGGGGCTTTAGAGACCCAGTACTTC; J gene: TRBJ2-5; clone size: once; D gene: TRBD1; V gene: TRBV25-1
CDR3 protein: CASSRTSGSLETQYF; CDR3 DNA: TGTGCCAGCAGTCGGACTAGCGGGAGCTTGGAGACCCAGTACTTC; J gene: TRBJ2-5; clone size: -; D gene: TRBD2; V gene: TRBV6-5
CDR3 protein: CASSFLGQGSSYEQYF; CDR3 DNA: TGCGCCAGCAGCTTTCTCGGACAGGGTTCGTCCTACGAGCAGTACTTC; J gene: TRBJ2-7; clone size: few; D gene: TRBD1; V gene: TRBV5-1
CDR3 protein: CAWSGTSRREQFF; CDR3 DNA: TGTGCCTGGAGTGGGACTAGCAGGAGAGAGCAGTTCTTC; J gene: TRBJ2-1; clone size: -; D gene: TRBD2; V gene: TRBV30
CDR3 protein: CASSRDRAGQPQHF; CDR3 DNA: TGTGCCAGCTCACGAGACAGGGCGGGTCAGCCCCAGCATTTT; J gene: TRBJ1-5; clone size: -; D gene: TRBD1; V gene: TRBV18
CDR3 protein: CASSPMTSGSYNEQFF; CDR3 DNA: TGTGCCAGCAGCCCAATGACTAGCGGGAGCTACAATGAGCAGTTCTTC; J gene: TRBJ2-1; clone size: -; D gene: TRBD2; V gene: TRBV3-1/TRBV3-2
CDR3 protein: CASRESYRGVNTEAFF; CDR3 DNA: TGCGCCAGCAGGGAATCCTACAGGGGAGTGAACACTGAAGCTTTCTTT; J gene: TRBJ1-1; clone size: -; D gene: TRBD1; V gene: TRBV5-1
CDR3 protein: CAISDESSYNSPLHF; CDR3 DNA: TGTGCCATCAGTGATGAGAGCTCCTATAATTCACCCCTCCACTTT; J gene: TRBJ1-6; clone size: -; D gene: -; V gene: TRBV10-3
CDR3 protein: CASRWGANYGYTF; CDR3 DNA: TGTGCCAGCAGGTGGGGGGCTAACTATGGCTACACCTTC; J gene: TRBJ1-2; clone size: -; D gene: -; V gene: TRBV12-3/TRBV12-4
CDR3 protein: CASSSGGVGETYEQYF; CDR3 DNA: TGTGCCAGTAGCTCAGGAGGTGTAGGCGAGACCTACGAGCAGTACTTC; J gene: TRBJ2-7; clone size: -; D gene: -; V gene: TRBV19
CDR3 protein: CASSFGTGHYEQYF; CDR3 DNA: TGTGCCAGCAGTTTTGGGACAGGCCACTACGAGCAGTACTTC; J gene: TRBJ2-7; clone size: -; D gene: TRBD1; V gene: TRBV27
CDR3 protein: CASSTAQGVDGYTF; CDR3 DNA: TGTGCCAGTAGTACGGCACAGGGAGTAGATGGCTACACCTTC; J gene: TRBJ1-2; clone size: -; D gene: -; V gene: TRBV19
CDR3 protein: CASSQGPAQFYSGNTIYF; CDR3 DNA: TGCGCCAGCAGCCAAGGGCCAGCACAGTTCTACTCTGGAAACACCATATATTTT; J gene: TRBJ1-3; clone size: -; D gene: -; V gene: TRBV4-1
CDR3 protein: CASSPGQGASYEQYF; CDR3 DNA: TGTGCCAGCTCGCCTGGACAGGGGGCCTCCTACGAGCAGTACTTC; J gene: TRBJ2-7; clone size: once; D gene: TRBD1; V gene: TRBV18
CDR3 protein: CATSREGRGTEAFF; CDR3 DNA: TGTGCCACCAGCAGAGAAGGGAGAGGGACTGAAGCTTTCTTT; J gene: TRBJ1-1; clone size: -; D gene: -; V gene: TRBV15
CDR3 protein: CASSLEGADTQYF; CDR3 DNA: TGTGCCAGCAGCTTAGAGGGGGCAGATACGCAGTATTTT; J gene: TRBJ2-3; clone size: few; D gene: -; V gene: TRBV7-3
CDR3 protein: CASSSRLGGGTEAFF; CDR3 DNA: TGTGCCAGTAGTTCCCGATTAGGGGGCGGCACTGAAGCTTTCTTT; J gene: TRBJ1-1; clone size: few; D gene: TRBD1; V gene: TRBV19